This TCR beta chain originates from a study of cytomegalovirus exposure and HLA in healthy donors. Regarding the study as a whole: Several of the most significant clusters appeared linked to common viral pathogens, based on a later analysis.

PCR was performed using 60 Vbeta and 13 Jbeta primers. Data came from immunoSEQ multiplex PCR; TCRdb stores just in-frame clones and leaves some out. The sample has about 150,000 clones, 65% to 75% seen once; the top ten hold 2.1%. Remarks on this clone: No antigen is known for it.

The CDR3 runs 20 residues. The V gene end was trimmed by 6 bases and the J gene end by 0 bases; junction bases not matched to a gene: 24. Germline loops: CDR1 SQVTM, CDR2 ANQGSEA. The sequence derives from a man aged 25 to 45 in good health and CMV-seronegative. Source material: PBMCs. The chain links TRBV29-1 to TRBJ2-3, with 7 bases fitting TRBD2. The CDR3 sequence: CSVTTPPWTSRLTSTDTQYF. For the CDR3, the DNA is TGCAGCGTCACGACCCCTCCTTGGACTAGTCGATTAACTAGCACAGATACGCAGTATTTT.